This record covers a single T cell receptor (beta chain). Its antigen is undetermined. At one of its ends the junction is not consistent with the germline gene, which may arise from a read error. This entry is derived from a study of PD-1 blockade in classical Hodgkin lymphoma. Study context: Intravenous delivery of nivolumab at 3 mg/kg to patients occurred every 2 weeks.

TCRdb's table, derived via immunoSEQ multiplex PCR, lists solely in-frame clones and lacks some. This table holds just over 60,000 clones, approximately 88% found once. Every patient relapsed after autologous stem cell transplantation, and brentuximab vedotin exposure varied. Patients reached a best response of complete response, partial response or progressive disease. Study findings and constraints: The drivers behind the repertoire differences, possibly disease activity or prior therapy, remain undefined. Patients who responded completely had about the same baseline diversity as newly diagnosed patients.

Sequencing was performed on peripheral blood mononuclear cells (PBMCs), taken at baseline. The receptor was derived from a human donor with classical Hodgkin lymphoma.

CDR3 region: CASNLGGSNYGYTF. The CDR3 nucleotides are TGTGCCAGCAATTTAGGGGGGAGTAACTATGGCTACACCTTC. This sequence joins TRBV28 and TRBJ1-2, with D maybe TRBD1 (6 bases). There are 14 residues in the CDR3. CDR1 is MDHEN, CDR2 SYDVKM, per germline.